This is a list of T cell receptor beta chains from one sample in a study of blood T cell repertoires in COVID-19. Profiling relied on immunoSEQ multiplex PCR, and the TCRdb table lists in-frame clones only, not all of them. The table has roughly 180,000 clones, over 75% seen once. Sequenced: PBMCs or T cells enriched from blood (not recorded which). The receptors originated from a man aged 50 to 60 who had recovered from COVID-19. Both conserved end residues are trimmed from each CDR3.

>TRBJ1-1|13|TRBV5-4
ASSPKGQLNTEAF
>TRBJ2-1|14|TRBV7-6
ASSKPGGPGSHEQF
>TRBJ2-1|13|TRBV3-1/TRBV3-2
ASSHLQGVRNEQF
>TRBJ2-3|13|TRBV5-1
ASSLSGLLTDTQY
>TRBJ1-1|14|TRBV6-5
AGSYPRGGLNTEAF
>TRBJ2-5|15|TRBV28
ASSRARLLGGQETQY
>TRBJ1-4|10|TRBV28
ASRVVNEKLF
>TRBJ1-1|11|TRBV4-1
ASSHVTGIEAF
>TRBJ2-1|13|TRBV27
ASSLFSGVYNEQF
>TRBJ2-5|11|TRBV28
ASSFTGEETQY
>TRBJ2-7|13|TRBV5-1
ASSLELAGRDEQY
>TRBJ2-1|12|TRBV7-3
ASSGAGGYNEQF
>TRBJ1-2|16|TRBV2
ASSEELLGGAGNYGYT
>TRBJ2-7|16|TRBV9
ASSVLPLSPAQGYEQY
>TRBJ1-6|11|TRBV15
ATSAQGESPLH
>TRBJ2-2|10|TRBV18
ASSLGQGWLF
>TRBJ1-5|10|TRBV19
ASTGLNQPQH
>TRBJ1-5|16|TRBV4-1
ASSQSAPRGRDHQPQH
>TRBJ1-5|14|TRBV28
ASSSLKTGQNQPQH
>TRBJ1-4|10|TRBV28
ASQTNREKLF
>TRBJ2-2|12|TRBV6-5
ASSLAGLTGELF
>TRBJ2-2|13|TRBV5-1
ASSFWDRATGELF
>TRBJ1-1|11|TRBV29-1
SVVVSEGTEAF
>TRBJ2-7|12|TRBV6-1
ASSERRKTYEQY
>TRBJ2-7|13|TRBV5-1
ASSLASGRANEQY
>TRBJ1-2|11|TRBV28
ASSLPANYGYT
>TRBJ2-3|12|TRBV5-1
ASSLSRVNHTQY
>TRBJ2-1|12|TRBV27
ASSSWGNYNEQF
>TRBJ1-5|12|TRBV7-2
ASSFDSLNQPQH
>TRBJ2-1|11|TRBV6-1
ASSDLAANEQF
>TRBJ2-7|13|TRBV3-1/TRBV3-2
ASSQVAAQGSEQY
>TRBJ2-2|12|TRBV11-3
ASSQAGPKGELF
>TRBJ1-1|10|TRBV4-2
ASSQKAGWAF
>TRBJ2-3|10|TRBV9
ASSQGTDTQY
>TRBJ1-6|11|TRBV2
ASNRDRDSPLH
>TRBJ1-2|12|TRBV29-1
SVDPGIGNYGYT
>TRBJ1-5|11|TRBV18
ASSPASNQPQH
>TRBJ2-5|14|TRBV10-2
ASRGGLAGYGETQY
>TRBJ1-2|11|TRBV10-3
AIQGGQSYGYT
>TRBJ1-2|10|TRBV19
ASSARGYGYT
>TRBJ2-7|12|TRBV5-4
ASSYDRRPYEQY
>TRBJ1-4|12|TRBV28
ASSPDRLGEKLF
>TRBJ1-1|11|TRBV29-1
SATGTGGTEAF
>TRBJ2-4|13|TRBV5-1
ASSTRDRAQNIQY
>TRBJ1-1|13|TRBV6-5
ASSTRQGSGTEAF
>TRBJ1-2|13|TRBV2
ASSAQVRVNYGYT
>TRBJ2-7|12|TRBV27
ASSRGQGIGEQY
>TRBJ2-7|11|TRBV3-1/TRBV3-2
ASGDRGGLEQY
>TRBJ2-7|13|TRBV11-2
ASSDGRDGSYEQY
>TRBJ2-7|12|TRBV7-9
ASSLMAGGHEQY
>TRBJ2-2|14|TRBV27
ASSLRLAGSVGELF
>TRBJ2-2|14|TRBV13
ASSLGDRGRTGELF
>TRBJ1-1|14|TRBV18
ASSPRPGDLNTEAF
>TRBJ1-6|12|TRBV7-3
ASSLGQENSPLH
>TRBJ1-1|9|TRBV29-1
SVGDGSEAF
>TRBJ2-1|14|TRBV7-2
ASSSGVGLGSNEQF
>TRBJ1-1|9|TRBV29-1
SVVQGWAAF
>TRBJ2-2|12|TRBV24-1
ATSGRGNTGELF
>TRBJ2-3|13|TRBV10-3
ANREGTSDPDTQY
>TRBJ2-3|13|TRBV7-5
ARSERTGSTDTQY